Included here is one T cell receptor beta chain sequence, with context. Its antigen is not known. This entry is derived from a study of shared clonotypes between healthy human individuals. Among the donors, all were Caucasian adults who lived in Nashville, Tennessee. Each sorted subset replicate got 200 ng genomic DNA, around 29,000 genomes. The table came from immunoSEQ multiplex PCR; TCRdb's copy has only in-frame clones and leaves some out. This table holds about 700,000 clones, around 67% found once. General study results and limits: Few donors restricted represented genetic and exposure-history diversity.

CDR3 length equals 17 residues. Germline values: CDR1 MDHEN, CDR2 SYDVKM. V shed 5 bases and J shed 0 bases, with 19 bases lying between them. Sequences were obtained from memory CD4+ T cells sorted from blood. The subset denotes: CD45RA-negative fraction. The genes are TRBV28 and TRBJ1-1; no reliable D call. The clonotype comes from a woman in her twenties or thirties in good health. CDR3 nucleotides: TGTGCCAGCAGTAGTGGCAGAACCTACGATATGAACACTGAAGCTTTCTTT. Its protein is CASSSGRTYDMNTEAFF.